Listed here are 17 T cell receptor beta chains from one sample, sequenced in a study of cytomegalovirus exposure and HLA in healthy donors. PCR involved 60 Vbeta and 13 Jbeta primers. TCRdb's copy holds only in-frame clones and misses some; the assay was immunoSEQ multiplex PCR. This sample yields about 120,000 clones, of which 60% to 85% are seen a single time; 2.5% to 3% belongs to the top ten. The sequencing input was PBMCs. The receptors come from a woman in her forties in good health and CMV-seropositive.

The chain couples TRBV29-1 to TRBJ2-3; D is possibly TRBD2 (6 bases). This CDR3 has 12 amino acids. CDR1 is SQVTM, CDR2 ANQGSEA, per germline. The V end lost 5 bases, the J end lost 3 bases, and 9 bases lay between the germline ends. CDR3 bases: TGCAGCGTTAGGGCGGGGACAGATACGCAGTATTTT. Its protein is CSVRAGTDTQYF.

The chain employs TRBV4-1 and TRBJ1-1; no reliable D call. CDR1 is MGHRA, CDR2 YSYEKL, per germline. This CDR3 region has 15 residues. V shed 2 bases and J shed 3 bases, with 13 bases lying between them. This chain's CDR3 is CASSQLHGLDTEAFF. DNA for the CDR3: TGCGCCAGCAGCCAATTACACGGGTTGGACACTGAAGCTTTCTTT.

The gene calls are TRBV4-3 and TRBJ1-2; TRBD1 is a possible D gene (5 bases). CDR3 length: 13 residues. Looked up from germline, CDR1 is LGHNA and CDR2 is YSLEER. V lost 6 bases, J lost 8 bases, and 16 bases lay in between. DNA for the CDR3: TGCGCCAGCAGTCCCCAGGGAGGGAGCGGCTACACCTTC. This gives the protein CASSPQGGSGYTF.

The CDR3 DNA sequence: TGTGCCAGCAGCTTAGCGGGGGGACAGGGGGCCTACGAGCAGTACTTC. It encodes CASSLAGGQGAYEQYF. The rearrangement links TRBV7-2 to TRBJ2-7; 11 bases are a match to TRBD1. Germline V lookup: CDR1 SGHTA, CDR2 FQGNSA. The J segment lost 2 bases and the V segment lost 0 bases, leaving 3 bases of the junction unmatched. The CDR3 consists of 16 residues. The complete variable domain, with remaining parts taken from reference TRBV7-2 and TRBJ2-7, reads GAGVSQSPSNKVTEKGKDVELRCDPISGHTALYWYRQSLGQGLEFLIYFQGNSAPDKSGLPSDRFSAERTGGSVSTLTIQRTQQEDSAVYLCASSLAGGQGAYEQYFGPGTRLTVT.

The chain employs TRBV7-9 and TRBJ1-4; 7 positions match TRBD1. CDR3 length: 15 residues. CDR1 and CDR2 from the germline V gene are SEHNR and FQNEAQ (reference sequence). J gave up 5 bases and V 1 base, and 4 bases lay outside the gene matches. CDR3 region: CASSLGDSQNEKLFF. CDR3 in DNA: TGTGCCAGCAGCTTAGGGGACAGTCAGAATGAAAAACTGTTTTTT.

The chain combines TRBV5-8 with TRBJ2-7; 10 nucleotides agree with TRBD1. The ends lost 9 bases at V and 2 bases at J; junction bases unmatched: 5. CDR3 length: 13 amino acids. Germline CDR1 SGHTS, CDR2 YDEGEE. In DNA, the CDR3 is TGTGCCACCCGGGACAGGGGAACCTACGAGCAGTACTTC. This translates into CATRDRGTYEQYF.

V is TRBV30 and J is TRBJ1-2, with D perhaps TRBD1 (6 bases). Germline CDR1 and CDR2: GTSNPN and SVGIG (reference sequence). The CDR3 has 12 residues. The V and J ends lost 0 bases and 6 bases respectively, with 8 bases between them. The chain's CDR3 is CAWSVGGDGYTF. In DNA form, the CDR3 reads TGTGCCTGGAGTGTAGGGGGGGATGGCTACACCTTC.

The rearrangement uses TRBV5-1 and TRBJ2-3; TRBD2 might be the D (6 bases). CDR1 and CDR2 (germline): SGHRS, YFSETQ. The germline V and J ends were trimmed by 4 bases and 3 bases, with 21 bases remaining between them. The CDR3 has 17 amino acids. The CDR3 loop is CASSPIAGTGRTDTQYF. In nucleotides, the CDR3 is TGCGCCAGCAGCCCGATCGCAGGGACTGGGCGTACAGATACGCAGTATTTT.

This chain uses TRBV5-1 with TRBJ2-5; tentatively, D is TRBD2 (5 bases). Germline V gene lookup returns CDR1 SGHRS and CDR2 YFSETQ. The CDR3 contains 14 residues. Trimming took off 0 bases at V and 5 bases at J, with 11 bases between the two ends. Written as DNA, the CDR3 is TGCGCCAGCAGCTTGGGGCTAGCCATTGAGACCCAGTACTTC. This codes for CASSLGLAIETQYF.

The chain links TRBV6-5 to TRBJ1-1, with TRBD1 as a possible D gene (5 bases). The CDR3 covers 13 residues. V lost 5 bases, J lost 7 bases, and 14 bases lay in between. In germline, CDR1 is MNHEY, CDR2 SVGAGI. CDR3 sequence (DNA): TGTGCCAGCAGTCTTGACGACAGTCTTGAAGCTTTCTTT. Amino acid sequence: CASSLDDSLEAFF.

The chain is built from TRBV15 and TRBJ2-1; D is perhaps TRBD2 (6 bases). This CDR3 is built from 15 residues. Germline loops: CDR1 LNHNV, CDR2 YYDKDF (reference sequence). V lost 1 base and J 8 bases, leaving 15 bases between the germline ends. The CDR3 bases are TGTGCCACCAGCAGAGGGAAGCGGGTTTGGGATGAGCAGTTCTTC. Translating gives CATSRGKRVWDEQFF.

The chain combines TRBV19 with TRBJ1-3; unclear D gene. Germline V lookup: CDR1 LNHDA, CDR2 SQIVND (reference sequence). Trimming stripped 3 bases from V and 0 bases from J, with 9 bases between. This CDR3 has 15 amino acids. CDR3 nucleotides: TGTGCCAGTAGTATGCGGGATTACTCTGGAAACACCATATATTTT. It is translated as CASSMRDYSGNTIYF.

This clone has only one observation. The chain links TRBV5-1 to TRBJ2-5; 9 bases match TRBD2. The CDR3 has 13 amino acids. The V gene end was trimmed by 2 bases and the J gene end by 11 bases; junction bases not matched to a gene: 7. Germline CDR1 is SGHRS and CDR2 is YFSETQ. The CDR3, as DNA: TGCGCCAGCAGCTTCCAGCGGGGGGCCGGTCAGTACTTC. Its protein is CASSFQRGAGQYF.

The chain has TRBV11-3 and TRBJ1-6, with a weak D call TRBD1 (5 bases). The germline V gene encodes CDR1 SGHNT and CDR2 YENEEA. The CDR3 runs to 13 residues. The V gene lost 1 base and the J gene lost 8 bases, with 6 bases spanning the gap. CDR3 nucleotide sequence: TGTGCCAGCAGCTTAGGGGGGGATTCACCCCTCCACTTT. Amino acid sequence: CASSLGGDSPLHF.

The genes are TRBV13 and TRBJ2-7, with D perhaps matching TRBD1 (5 bases). The CDR3 is made up of 15 amino acids. Germline V gene sequence: CDR1 PRHDT, CDR2 FYEKMQ (reference sequence). The ends were cut back, 2 bases at V and 0 bases at J, with 11 bases in the middle. For the CDR3, the DNA is TGTGCCAGCAGCTTATTAGGTCAGGGCTCCTACGAGCAGTACTTC. Its protein is CASSLLGQGSYEQYF.

The rearrangement uses TRBV19 and TRBJ2-7; 9 bases match TRBD1. The CDR3 runs 16 residues. Germline trimming cut 0 bases from V and 4 bases from J; bases unmatched to any gene: 7. In germline, CDR1 is LNHDA, CDR2 SQIVND (reference sequence). CDR3 nucleotide sequence: TGTGCCAGTAGTATAGATCTGGACAGGGGATTATACGAGCAGTACTTC. Amino acid sequence: CASSIDLDRGLYEQYF.

The rearrangement uses TRBV12-5 and TRBJ2-1; 8 nucleotides agree with TRBD1. V shed 1 base, J shed 7 bases, and the junction held 6 bases outside the gene matches. This CDR3 is built from 15 residues. Looked up from germline, CDR1 is LGHNT and CDR2 is FRNRAP. CDR3 sequence reads: CASGLAQGAWNEQFF. CDR3 DNA sequence: TGTGCTAGTGGTTTGGCGCAGGGGGCCTGGAATGAGCAGTTCTTC.